Following are 10 T cell receptor beta chains from one sample sequenced in a study of cytomegalovirus exposure and HLA in healthy donors. The primer mix had 60 Vbeta and 13 Jbeta primers. The table came from immunoSEQ multiplex PCR; TCRdb's copy has only in-frame clones and leaves some out. The table lists around 160,000 clones, approximately 71% of them singletons, with roughly 7.8% in the top ten. Specimen: PBMCs. The receptors stem from a middle-aged woman in good health and CMV-seropositive.

This clone came up once. The genes are TRBV18 and TRBJ1-4; a weak D match, TRBD1 (5 bases). Germline V gene lookup returns CDR1 KGHSH and CDR2 LQKENI. The CDR3 contains 16 residues. V lost 2 bases and J lost 0, with 10 bases in between. CDR3 region: CASSPGIRATNEKLFF. The CDR3 nucleotides are TGTGCCAGCTCACCAGGGATCAGGGCAACTAATGAAAAACTGTTTTTT.

This chain uses TRBV7-8 with TRBJ2-7; 11 positions agree with TRBD1. Germline CDR1 reads SGHVS; CDR2 reads FQNEAQ. The ends lost 2 bases at V and 5 bases at J; junction bases unmatched: 5. The CDR3 length is 15 residues. The CDR3 sequence: CASSLRGTGGNEQYF. The CDR3 DNA reads TGTGCCAGCAGCTTAAGGGGGACAGGGGGTAACGAGCAGTACTTC.

The rearrangement links TRBV5-8 to TRBJ2-7; 7 bases match TRBD1. Germline V CDR1 and CDR2: SGHTS, YDEGEE. V shed 0 bases, J shed 6 bases, and the junction held 3 bases outside the gene matches. CDR3 length: 13 amino acids. CDR3 loop: CASSLETGLEQYF. The CDR3 DNA sequence: TGTGCCAGCAGCTTGGAGACAGGGCTCGAGCAGTACTTC.

This clone showed up just once. V and J are TRBV7-6 and TRBJ2-3; the match to TRBD1 covers 8 bases. The CDR3 extends over 14 amino acids. Trimming cost V 5 bases and J 4 bases; bases outside gene matches: 5. Germline-derived CDR1 and CDR2 are SGHVS and FNYEAQ. This chain's CDR3 is CASSRGQGPDTQYF. As DNA, the CDR3 is TGTGCCAGCAGCCGCGGACAGGGCCCAGATACGCAGTATTTT.

This clone came up a few times. This chain links TRBV7-8 with TRBJ2-7, with TRBD2 matching 10 bases. The germline gives CDR1 SGHVS, CDR2 FQNEAQ. Trimming at V came to 1 base and at J to 2 bases, leaving 5 bases not matched to a gene. The CDR3 is made up of 16 amino acids. The CDR3, as DNA: TGTGCCAGCAGCTTAGATCTAGCGGGAGAGACCTACGAGCAGTACTTC. This sequence encodes CASSLDLAGETYEQYF.

The count of this clone is one. The J gene is TRBJ1-1, the V gene TRBV11-2; D unclear. CDR3 length: 12 amino acids. The germline CDR1 and CDR2 sequences are SGHAT and FQNNGV. The germline V and J ends were trimmed by 6 bases and 11 bases, with 16 bases remaining between them. CDR3 nucleotide sequence: TGTGCCAGCAGTCCCTCGGGTGGCGGGGCTTTCTTT. It specifies CASSPSGGGAFF.

The chain carries TRBV7-3 and TRBJ1-2; D gene unclear. CDR3 length: 13 amino acids. The germline V gene encodes CDR1 SGHTA and CDR2 FQGTGA. Trimming took off 5 bases at V and 2 bases at J, with 9 bases between the two ends. The CDR3 bases are TGTGCCAGCAGCCCACAATCCAACTATGGCTACACCTTC. Translating it yields CASSPQSNYGYTF.

The chain carries TRBV7-9 and TRBJ2-3; a possible D gene is TRBD2 (5 bases). The ends were cut back, 3 bases at V and 6 bases at J, with 10 bases in the middle. This CDR3 is 13 amino acids long. Germline CDR1 is SEHNR and CDR2 is FQNEAQ (reference sequence). In DNA form, the CDR3 reads TGTGCCAGCAGCTTGGAGGCCGCGGATACGCAGTATTTT. This encodes CASSLEAADTQYF.

The V and J genes are TRBV19 and TRBJ1-1, with 8 bases that match TRBD1. V lost 5 bases to trimming and J lost 1 base; unmatched junction nucleotides: 6. Germline V gene sequence: CDR1 LNHDA, CDR2 SQIVND (reference sequence). The CDR3 loop spans 15 amino acids. CDR3 protein: CASSSTGGQNTEAFF. Here the CDR3 DNA reads TGTGCCAGTAGTTCAACAGGGGGGCAGAACACTGAAGCTTTCTTT. The full variable domain, with the rest looked up from reference TRBV19 and TRBJ1-1, is DGGITQSPKYLFRKEGQNVTLSCEQNLNHDAMYWYRQDPGQGLRLIYYSQIVNDFQKGDIAEGYSVSREKKESFPLTVTSAQKNPTAFYLCASSSTGGQNTEAFFGQGTRLTVV.

The chain employs TRBV15 and TRBJ2-5; maybe TRBD2 (6 bases). The J call may be in error: the DNA end matches TRBJ2-7 better. The CDR3 has 17 amino acids. From germline, CDR1 is LNHNV and CDR2 YYDKDF (reference sequence). This chain's CDR3 is CATSRDPPASVSYEQYF. The CDR3, as DNA: TGTGCCACCAGCAGAGATCCCCCGGCTAGCGTCTCCTACGAGCAGTACTTC.